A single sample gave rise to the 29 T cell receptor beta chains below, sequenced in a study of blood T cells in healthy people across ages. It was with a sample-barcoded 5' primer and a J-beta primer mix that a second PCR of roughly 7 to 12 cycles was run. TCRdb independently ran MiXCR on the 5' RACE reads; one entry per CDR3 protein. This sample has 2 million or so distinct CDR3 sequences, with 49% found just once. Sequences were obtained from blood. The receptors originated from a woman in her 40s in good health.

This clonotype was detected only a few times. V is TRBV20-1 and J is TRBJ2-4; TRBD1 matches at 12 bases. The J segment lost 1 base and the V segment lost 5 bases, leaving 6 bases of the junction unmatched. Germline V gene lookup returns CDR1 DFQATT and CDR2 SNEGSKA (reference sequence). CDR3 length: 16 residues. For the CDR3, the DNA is TGCAGTGCTGGGACAGGGGGCTTCACGGCCAAAAACATTCAGTACTTC. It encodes CSAGTGGFTAKNIQYF.

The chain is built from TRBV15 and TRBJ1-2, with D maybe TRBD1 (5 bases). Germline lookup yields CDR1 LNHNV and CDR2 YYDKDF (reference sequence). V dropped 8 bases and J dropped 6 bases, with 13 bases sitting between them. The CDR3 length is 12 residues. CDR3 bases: TGTGCCACCGCCCGGGACCGACATGGCTACACCTTC. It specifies CATARDRHGYTF.

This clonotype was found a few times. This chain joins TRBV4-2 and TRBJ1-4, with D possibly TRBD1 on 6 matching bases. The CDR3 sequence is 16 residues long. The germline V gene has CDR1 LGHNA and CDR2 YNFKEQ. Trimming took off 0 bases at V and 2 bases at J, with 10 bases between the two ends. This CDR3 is CASSQDEQGTNEKLFF. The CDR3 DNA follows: TGTGCCAGCAGCCAAGATGAGCAGGGGACTAATGAAAAACTGTTTTTT.

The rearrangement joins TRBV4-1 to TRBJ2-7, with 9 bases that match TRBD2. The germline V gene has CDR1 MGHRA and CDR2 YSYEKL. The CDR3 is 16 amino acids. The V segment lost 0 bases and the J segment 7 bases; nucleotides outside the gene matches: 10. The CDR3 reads CASSQDGLAGRGEQYF. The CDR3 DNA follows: TGCGCCAGCAGCCAAGATGGTCTAGCGGGGCGGGGGGAGCAGTACTTC.

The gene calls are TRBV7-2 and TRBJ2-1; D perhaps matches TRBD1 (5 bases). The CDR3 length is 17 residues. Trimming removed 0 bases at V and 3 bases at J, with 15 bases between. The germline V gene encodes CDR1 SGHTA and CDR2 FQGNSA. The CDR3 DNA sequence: TGTGCCAGCAGCTTAGCACGGACACAAAAAATCTACAATGAGCAGTTCTTC. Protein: CASSLARTQKIYNEQFF.

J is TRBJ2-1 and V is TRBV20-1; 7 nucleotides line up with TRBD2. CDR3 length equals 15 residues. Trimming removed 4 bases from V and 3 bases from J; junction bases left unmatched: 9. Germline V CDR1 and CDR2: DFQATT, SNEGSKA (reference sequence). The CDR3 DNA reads TGCAGTGCTACGGTCGGGCTAGCGGTCTACAATGAGCAGTTCTTC. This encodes CSATVGLAVYNEQFF.

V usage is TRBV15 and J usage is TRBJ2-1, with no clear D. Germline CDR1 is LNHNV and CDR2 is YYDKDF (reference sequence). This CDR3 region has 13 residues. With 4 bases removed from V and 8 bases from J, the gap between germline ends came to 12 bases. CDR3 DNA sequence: TGTGCCACCAGCATAGATAGTGGCTATGAGCAGTTCTTC. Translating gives CATSIDSGYEQFF.

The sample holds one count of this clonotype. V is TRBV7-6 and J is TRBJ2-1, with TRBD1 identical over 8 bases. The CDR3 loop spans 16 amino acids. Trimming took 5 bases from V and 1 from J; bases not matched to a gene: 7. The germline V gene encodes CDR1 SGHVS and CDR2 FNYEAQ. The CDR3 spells CASSPEDRGSYNEQFF. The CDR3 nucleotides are TGTGCCAGCAGCCCAGAAGACAGGGGTTCCTACAATGAGCAGTTCTTC. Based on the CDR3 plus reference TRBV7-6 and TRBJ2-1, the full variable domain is GAGVSQSPRYKVTKRGQDVALRCDPISGHVSLYWYRQALGQGPEFLTYFNYEAQQDKSGLPNDRFSAERPEGSISTLTIQRTEQRDSAMYRCASSPEDRGSYNEQFFGPGTRLTVL.

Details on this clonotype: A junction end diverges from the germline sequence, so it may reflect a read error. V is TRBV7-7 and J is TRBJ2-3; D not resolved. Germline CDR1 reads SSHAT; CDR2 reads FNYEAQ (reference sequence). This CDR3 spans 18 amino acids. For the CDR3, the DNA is TGTGCTAGCAGCTTAGTCCCCTTCCCACCAGCTAGCACAGATACGCAGTATTTT. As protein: CASSLVPFPPASTDTQYF. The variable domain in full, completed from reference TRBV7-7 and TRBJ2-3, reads GAGVSQSPRYKVTKRGQDVTLRCDPISSHATLYWYQQALGQGPEFLTYFNYEAQPDKSGLPSDRFSAERPEGSISTLTIQRTEQRDSAMYRCASSLVPFPPASTDTQYFGPGTRLTVL.

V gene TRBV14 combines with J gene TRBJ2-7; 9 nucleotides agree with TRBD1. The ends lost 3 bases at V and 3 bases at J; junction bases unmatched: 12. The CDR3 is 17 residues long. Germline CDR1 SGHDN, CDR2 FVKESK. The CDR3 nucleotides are TGTGCCAGCAGCCATCACCTGGAAGGGACAGGGAGCTACGAGCAGTACTTC. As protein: CASSHHLEGTGSYEQYF.

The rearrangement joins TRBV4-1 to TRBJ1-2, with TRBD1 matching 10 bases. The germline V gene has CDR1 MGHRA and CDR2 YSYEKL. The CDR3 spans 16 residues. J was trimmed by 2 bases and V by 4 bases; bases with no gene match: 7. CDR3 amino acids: CASSPARGQGNYGYTF. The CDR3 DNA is TGCGCCAGCAGCCCAGCCCGGGGACAGGGGAACTATGGCTACACCTTC.

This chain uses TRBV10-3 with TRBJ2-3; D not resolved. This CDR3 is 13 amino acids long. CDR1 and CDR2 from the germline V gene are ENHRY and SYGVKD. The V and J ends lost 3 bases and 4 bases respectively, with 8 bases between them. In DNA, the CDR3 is TGTGCCATCAGTGACTGGTTTTCAGATACGCAGTATTTT. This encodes CAISDWFSDTQYF.

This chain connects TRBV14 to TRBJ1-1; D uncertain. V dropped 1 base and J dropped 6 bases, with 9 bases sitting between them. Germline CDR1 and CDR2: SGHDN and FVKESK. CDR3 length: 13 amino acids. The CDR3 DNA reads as TGTGCCAGCAGCCAAGCCGGCTCCGCTGAAGCTTTCTTT. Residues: CASSQAGSAEAFF.

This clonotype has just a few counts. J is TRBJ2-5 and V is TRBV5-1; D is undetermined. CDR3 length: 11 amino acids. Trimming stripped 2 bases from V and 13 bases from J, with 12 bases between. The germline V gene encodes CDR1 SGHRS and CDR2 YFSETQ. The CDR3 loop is CASSLYDIPYF. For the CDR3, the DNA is TGCGCCAGCAGCTTATATGACATTCCGTACTTC.

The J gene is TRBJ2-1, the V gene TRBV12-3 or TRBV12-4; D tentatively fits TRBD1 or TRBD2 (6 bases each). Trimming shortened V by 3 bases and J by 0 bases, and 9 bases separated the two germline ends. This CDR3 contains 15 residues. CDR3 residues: CASSLGGRSYNEQFF. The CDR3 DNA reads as TGTGCCAGCAGTTTGGGGGGCCGCTCCTACAATGAGCAGTTCTTC.

CDR3 sequence: CASSLRQGGSYGYTF. The CDR3 coding sequence is TGCGCCAGCAGCTTGAGGCAGGGGGGAAGTTATGGCTACACCTTC. The V call is TRBV5-1, the J call TRBJ1-2; 7 bases are shared with TRBD1. This CDR3 is built from 15 residues. CDR1 is SGHRS and CDR2 is YFSETQ in the germline V gene. The V gene end was trimmed by 1 base and the J gene end by 5 bases; junction bases not matched to a gene: 8.

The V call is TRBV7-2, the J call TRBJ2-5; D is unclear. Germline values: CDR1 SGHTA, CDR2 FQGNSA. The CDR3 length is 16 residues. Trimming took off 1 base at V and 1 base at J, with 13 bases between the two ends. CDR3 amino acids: CASSLGGPLIQETQYF. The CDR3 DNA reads TGTGCCAGCAGCTTAGGTGGACCCCTAATCCAAGAGACCCAGTACTTC.

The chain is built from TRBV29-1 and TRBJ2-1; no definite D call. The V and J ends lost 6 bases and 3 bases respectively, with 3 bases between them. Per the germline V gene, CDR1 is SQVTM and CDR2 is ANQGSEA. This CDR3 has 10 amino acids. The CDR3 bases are TGCAGCGTCCTCTACAATGAGCAGTTCTTC. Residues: CSVLYNEQFF.

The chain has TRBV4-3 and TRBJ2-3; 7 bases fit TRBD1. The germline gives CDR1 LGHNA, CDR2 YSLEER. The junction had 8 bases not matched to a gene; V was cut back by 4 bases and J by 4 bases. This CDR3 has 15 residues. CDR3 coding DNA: TGCGCCAGCAGCCTTTCAGACAGGGAAGCAGATACGCAGTATTTT. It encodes CASSLSDREADTQYF.

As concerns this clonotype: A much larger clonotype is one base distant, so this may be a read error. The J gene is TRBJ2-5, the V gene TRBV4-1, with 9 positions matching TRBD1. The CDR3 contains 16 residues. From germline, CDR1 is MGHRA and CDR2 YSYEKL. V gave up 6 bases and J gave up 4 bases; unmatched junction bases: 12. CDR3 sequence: CASRWEQGANGETQYF. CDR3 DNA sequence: TGCGCCAGCAGGTGGGAACAGGGGGCAAACGGAGAGACCCAGTACTTC.

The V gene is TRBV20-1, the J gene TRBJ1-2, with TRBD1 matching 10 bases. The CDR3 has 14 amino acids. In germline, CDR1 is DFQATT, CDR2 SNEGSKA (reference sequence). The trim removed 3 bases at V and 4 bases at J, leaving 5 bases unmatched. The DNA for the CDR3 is TGCAGTGCTAGTTGGACAGGGGGTGGCTATGGCTACACCTTC. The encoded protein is CSASWTGGGYGYTF.

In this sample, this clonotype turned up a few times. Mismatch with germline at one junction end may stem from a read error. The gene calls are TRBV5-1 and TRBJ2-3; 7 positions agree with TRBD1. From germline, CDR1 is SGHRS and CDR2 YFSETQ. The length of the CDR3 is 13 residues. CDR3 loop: CASSSQGPDTQYF. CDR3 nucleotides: TGTGCCAGCAGCTCACAGGGGCCGGATACGCAGTATTTT.

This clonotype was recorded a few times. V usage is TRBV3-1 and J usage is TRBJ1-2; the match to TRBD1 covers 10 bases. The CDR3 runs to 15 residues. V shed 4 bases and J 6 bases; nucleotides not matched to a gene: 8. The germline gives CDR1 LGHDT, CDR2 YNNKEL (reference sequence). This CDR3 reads CASSPGTGDLHGYTF. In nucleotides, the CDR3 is TGTGCCAGCAGCCCCGGGACAGGGGACTTACATGGCTACACCTTC.

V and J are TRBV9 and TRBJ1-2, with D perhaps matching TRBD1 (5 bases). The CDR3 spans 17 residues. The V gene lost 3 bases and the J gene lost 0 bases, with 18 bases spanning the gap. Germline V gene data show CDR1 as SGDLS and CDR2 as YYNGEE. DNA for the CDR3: TGTGCCAGCAGCGCGCGTACTCGAGGGGCCGCTAACTATGGCTACACCTTC. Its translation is CASSARTRGAANYGYTF.

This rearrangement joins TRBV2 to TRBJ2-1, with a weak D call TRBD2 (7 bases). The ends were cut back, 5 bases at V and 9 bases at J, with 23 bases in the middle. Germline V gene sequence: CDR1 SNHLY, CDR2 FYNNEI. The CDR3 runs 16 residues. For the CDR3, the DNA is TGTGCCAGCAGTCGACGCACCGGGACTAAGGACAGTGAGCAGTTCTTC. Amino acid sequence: CASSRRTGTKDSEQFF.

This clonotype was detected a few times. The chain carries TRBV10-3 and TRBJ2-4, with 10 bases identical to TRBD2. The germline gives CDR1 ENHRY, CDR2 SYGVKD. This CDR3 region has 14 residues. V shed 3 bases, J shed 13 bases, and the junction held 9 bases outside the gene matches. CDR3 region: CAISEPGTSAKQYF. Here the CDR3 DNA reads TGTGCCATCAGTGAACCCGGGACTAGCGCCAAGCAGTACTTC.

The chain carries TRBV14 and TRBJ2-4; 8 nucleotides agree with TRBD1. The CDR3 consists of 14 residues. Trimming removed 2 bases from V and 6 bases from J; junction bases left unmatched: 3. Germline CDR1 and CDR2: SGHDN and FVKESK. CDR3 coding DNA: TGTGCCAGCAGCCAAACTGGACAGGGAAACATTCAGTACTTC. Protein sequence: CASSQTGQGNIQYF.

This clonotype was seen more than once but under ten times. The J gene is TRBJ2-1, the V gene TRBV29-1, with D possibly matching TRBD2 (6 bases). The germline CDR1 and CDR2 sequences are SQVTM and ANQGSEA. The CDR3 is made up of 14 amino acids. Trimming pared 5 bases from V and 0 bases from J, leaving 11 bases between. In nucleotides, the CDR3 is TGCAGCGTTATCGAGGGAGGCTCCTACAATGAGCAGTTCTTC. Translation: CSVIEGGSYNEQFF.

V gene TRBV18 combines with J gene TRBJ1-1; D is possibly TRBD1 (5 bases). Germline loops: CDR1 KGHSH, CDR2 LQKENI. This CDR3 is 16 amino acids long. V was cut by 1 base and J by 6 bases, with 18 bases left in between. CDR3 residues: CASSPQRQGYGAEAFF. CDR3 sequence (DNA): TGTGCCAGCTCACCACAAAGGCAGGGATATGGCGCTGAAGCTTTCTTT.